The 3 T cell receptor beta chains given below trace back to one sample, sequenced in a study of T cells in Graves' hyperthyroidism and ophthalmopathy. The source material, RNA transcripts, was used to amplify TCR beta CDR3 regions. The TCR CDR3 was amplified in a first-round RT-PCR using the HTBI primer set. TCRdb ran MiXCR on the multiplex PCR reads and lists one entry per CDR3 protein. The sample lists 300,000 to 400,000 distinct CDR3 sequences, about 14% occurring once. Source material: blood. These TCRs come from a young woman with Graves' ophthalmopathy.

The sample holds many counts of this clonotype. Its ends do not fully match the called genes, so a read error is possible. This chain joins TRBV2 and TRBJ2-2; 7 bases map to TRBD1. Germline-derived CDR1 and CDR2 are SNHLY and FYNNEI. The CDR3 is 16 residues long. The CDR3 spells CASSEEKTGYDGELFF. DNA of the CDR3: TGTGCCAGCAGCGAAGAGAAGACAGGGTATGACGGGGAGCTGTTTTTT.

The sample holds many counts of this clonotype. This chain uses TRBV11-3 with TRBJ2-2; no firm D call. The CDR3 totals 13 residues. Germline CDR1 is SGHNT and CDR2 is YENEEA. V shed 0 bases and J shed 5 bases, with 4 bases lying between them. The chain's CDR3 is CASSLDFTGELFF. The CDR3 DNA is TGTGCCAGCAGCTTAGATTTTACCGGGGAGCTGTTTTTT.

The CDR3 nucleotides are TGTGCCAGCAGTCACGGGCGGGGAACGGGGTTCAACCAAGAGACCCAGTACTTC. It specifies CASSHGRGTGFNQETQYF. The chain combines TRBV28 with TRBJ2-5; D is possibly TRBD2 (6 bases). CDR1 and CDR2 (germline): MDHEN, SYDVKM. This CDR3 is built from 18 residues. V was trimmed by 5 bases and J by 0 bases, leaving 22 bases between them.